The entry below describes one T cell receptor (beta chain). What it binds is not known. With 60 Vbeta and 13 Jbeta primers, the PCR was carried out. Source study methods: About 11 million of tens of millions of unique TCR beta chains were shared, per a later count. Profiling relied on immunoSEQ multiplex PCR, and the TCRdb table lists in-frame clones only, not all of them. D and trimming were read from the DNA, whereas the V and J calls and clone size are those reported in that table. This repertoire includes approximately 190,000 clones. CDR3 length: 14 amino acids. Germline CDR1 and CDR2: MDHEN and SYDVKM. J gave up 6 bases and V 6 bases, and 5 bases lay outside the gene matches. This specimen belongs to a study of cytomegalovirus exposure and HLA in healthy donors. Study results and caveats: CMV serostatus was the only recorded immune exposure for donors. It was taken for granted in presence/absence analyses that sequencing depth across donors was roughly uniform.

The sequenced material came from PBMCs. V gene TRBV28 combines with J gene TRBJ2-2; TRBD2 agrees at 9 bases. This clonotype originated in a man younger than 45 in good health and CMV-seronegative. The CDR3 nucleotides are TGTGCCAGCAGAATAGCGGGAGTCCCCGGGGAGCTGTTTTTT. This codes for CASRIAGVPGELFF.